This passage covers 10 T cell receptor beta chains from one sample sequenced in a study of blood T cell repertoires in COVID-19. Sequencing was performed with immunoSEQ multiplex PCR; in TCRdb, only in-frame clones are kept and a portion is missing. This table has over 200,000 clones, around 89% appearing once. Input material: PBMCs or T cells enriched from blood (not recorded which). These receptors were taken from a man aged 40-55 years who had recovered from COVID-19.

The chain recombines TRBV19 with TRBJ2-7, with 9 bases identical to TRBD1. V trimming: 5 bases; J trimming: 2 bases; junction bases outside the gene matches: 4. The germline V gene has CDR1 LNHDA and CDR2 SQIVND (reference sequence). The CDR3 is 14 residues long. CDR3 DNA sequence: TGTGCCAGTAGTTATGACAGGGGGGCCTACGAGCAGTACTTC. Encoded protein: CASSYDRGAYEQYF.

J is TRBJ2-7 and V is TRBV7-9; D not certain. V lost 0 bases, J lost 3 bases, and 9 bases lay in between. This CDR3 has 14 amino acids. Germline CDR1 is SEHNR and CDR2 is FQNEAQ (reference sequence). CDR3 bases: TGTGCCAGCAGCTTAGCGAACACATACTACGAGCAGTACTTC. Translation: CASSLANTYYEQYF.

DNA for the CDR3: TGTGCCTGGAGTGTTTTAGCCACTGAAGCTTTCTTT. It encodes CAWSVLATEAFF. This chain uses TRBV30 with TRBJ1-1; no definite D call. V gave up 0 bases and J gave up 4 bases, with 6 bases separating them. Germline CDR1 is GTSNPN and CDR2 is SVGIG (reference sequence). The CDR3 runs to 12 residues.

This rearrangement joins TRBV2 to TRBJ1-1; 7 bases are a match to TRBD1. Trimming took 0 bases from V and 10 from J; bases not matched to a gene: 17. CDR3 length equals 17 residues. CDR1 and CDR2 from the germline V gene are SNHLY and FYNNEI. CDR3 coding DNA: TGTGCCAGCAGTGAAGCTAGGGACAGCGCGAACTTAAGTGGAGCTTTCTTT. Translated: CASSEARDSANLSGAFF.

This clone was detected only a few times. This chain joins TRBV28 and TRBJ2-7; TRBD2 agrees at 15 bases. The V gene end was trimmed by 5 bases and the J gene end by 6 bases; junction bases not matched to a gene: 11. The CDR3 is made up of 17 amino acids. Per germline, CDR1 MDHEN and CDR2 SYDVKM. The CDR3 sequence: CASSPTWTSGRATEQYF. DNA for the CDR3: TGTGCCAGCAGTCCTACATGGACTAGCGGGAGGGCCACCGAGCAGTACTTC.

The chain couples TRBV12-3 or TRBV12-4 to TRBJ2-7; no clear D gene. CDR3 length: 13 residues. Trimming removed 3 bases from V and 3 bases from J, with 9 bases in between. CDR3 in DNA: TGTGCCAGCAGTTTTGGGCAGCACTACGAGCAGTACTTC. This codes for CASSFGQHYEQYF.

This chain joins TRBV28 and TRBJ1-1, with D perhaps matching TRBD1 (5 bases). The V end lost 6 bases, the J end lost 11 bases, and 19 bases lay between the germline ends. CDR1 and CDR2 (germline): MDHEN, SYDVKM. The CDR3 has 13 amino acids. The CDR3 region is CASRPRTGSPAFF. The CDR3 DNA sequence: TGTGCCAGCAGGCCCCGAACAGGTTCACCGGCTTTCTTT.

The chain carries TRBV24-1 and TRBJ2-3, with D perhaps matching TRBD1 (5 bases). CDR1 and CDR2 (germline): KGHDR, SFDVKD. The ends were cut back, 2 bases at V and 2 bases at J, with 10 bases in the middle. The length of the CDR3 is 15 residues. The CDR3 DNA sequence: TGTGCCACCAGTGATTCGCGACAGTACACAGATACGCAGTATTTT. Translation gives CATSDSRQYTDTQYF.

The chain carries TRBV21-1 and TRBJ2-7; the table names TRBD1, a call not compared with the DNA. TRBV21-1 constitutes a pseudogene. The length of the CDR3 is 18 residues. CDR3 sequence (DNA): TGTGCCAGCAGCAGGAGGGACAGGGGGTCGGGGGGAATCTACGAGCAGTACTTC. This sequence encodes CASSRRDRGSGGIYEQYF.

The V gene is TRBV11-1, the J gene TRBJ2-7; D gene ambiguous. The CDR3 has 15 amino acids. V was cut by 0 bases and J by 1 base, with 10 bases left in between. Germline CDR1 is SGHAT and CDR2 is FQDESV (reference sequence). CDR3 DNA: TGTGCCAGCAGCTTAGCCAGGCAAAATTCCTACGAGCAGTACTTC. Amino acid sequence: CASSLARQNSYEQYF.